Listed here is a single T cell receptor beta chain. CDR1 and CDR2 from the germline V gene are SGHNT and YYREEE (reference sequence). V shed 1 base and J 8 bases; nucleotides not matched to a gene: 6. The CDR3 is 14 residues long. The data were taken from a study of blood T cell repertoires in COVID-19. TCRdb keeps only in-frame clones here, not all; method: immunoSEQ multiplex PCR. The repertoire includes around 71,000 clones, 70% to 85% of them detected once, and roughly 30% sits in the top ten. Sequenced input: peripheral blood. This chain links TRBV5-4 with TRBJ2-1; 7 bases match TRBD1. The clonotype comes from an older man with acute or convalescent COVID-19. The CDR3 DNA is TGTGCCAGCAGCTTGTCACAGGGGAATGATGAGCAGTTCTTC. This gives the protein CASSLSQGNDEQFF. Complete variable domain (other parts from reference TRBV5-4 and TRBJ2-1): ETGVTQSPTHLIKTRGQQVTLRCSSQSGHNTVSWYQQALGQGPQFIFQYYREEENGRGNFPPRFSGLQFPNYSSELNVNALELDDSALYLCASSLSQGNDEQFFGPGTRLTVL.